This T cell receptor (beta chain) was recorded in a study of blood T cell repertoires in COVID-19. Study-level information: Specimens from acute and convalescent COVID-19 originated in the United States, Italy and Spain. Sources were T cells, B-cell-depleted T cells, or PBMCs; the material itself was cDNA or gDNA.

Deletions cut 7 bases from V and 2 bases from J, with 20 bases between. Germline CDR1 SNHLY, CDR2 FYNNEI. This CDR3 has 17 amino acids. As originally analysed: Cell counts per sample came from amplifying reference gene primers. The assay was immunoSEQ multiplex PCR, and TCRdb's table has in-frame clones only and misses some. That table is the source of V, J and clone size, and D and trimming were worked out from the DNA. The table lists some 260,000 clones, around three quarters of them singletons, with 3.3% in the top ten. Sequenced material: peripheral blood. This TCR was sampled from an elderly woman with acute or convalescent COVID-19. The chain recombines TRBV2 with TRBJ2-2; maybe TRBD2 (6 bases). The CDR3 DNA is TGTGCCAGCACCGACGTGGAGGGGATCTATAACACCGGGGAGCTGTTTTTT. Translation gives CASTDVEGIYNTGELFF.